This T cell receptor (beta chain) was obtained from a study of blood T cell repertoires in COVID-19. Study at large: Samples came from the United States, Italy and Spain, spanning acute and convalescent COVID-19.

This CDR3 is built from 11 residues. Germline values: CDR1 SGHTA, CDR2 FQGNSA. Between the trimmed V and J ends, which lost 1 base and 13 bases, there was a span of 8 bases. The data were produced by immunoSEQ multiplex PCR, yet TCRdb's version contains in-frame clones alone and is incomplete. The sample holds approximately 290,000 clones, about 89% seen once. This TCR was recovered from a woman between 55 and 75 years old with acute or convalescent COVID-19. Sequences were obtained from peripheral blood. V and J are TRBV7-2 and TRBJ2-4, with D uncertain. The chain's CDR3 is CASSLGAVQYF. CDR3 coding DNA: TGTGCCAGCAGCTTAGGGGCCGTCCAGTACTTC.